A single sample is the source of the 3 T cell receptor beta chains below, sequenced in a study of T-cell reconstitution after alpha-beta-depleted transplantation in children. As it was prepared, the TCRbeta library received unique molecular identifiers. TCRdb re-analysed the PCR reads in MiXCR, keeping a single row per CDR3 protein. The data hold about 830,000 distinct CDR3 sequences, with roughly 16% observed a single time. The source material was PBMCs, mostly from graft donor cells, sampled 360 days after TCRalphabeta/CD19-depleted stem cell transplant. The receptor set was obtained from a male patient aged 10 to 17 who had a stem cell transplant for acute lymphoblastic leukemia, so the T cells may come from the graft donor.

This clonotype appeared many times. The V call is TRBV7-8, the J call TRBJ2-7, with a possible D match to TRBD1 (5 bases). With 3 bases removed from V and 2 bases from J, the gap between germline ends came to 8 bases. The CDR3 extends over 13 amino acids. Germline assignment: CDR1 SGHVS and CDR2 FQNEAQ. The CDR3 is CASSFGHPYEQYF. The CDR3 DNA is TGTGCCAGCAGCTTCGGACACCCCTACGAGCAGTACTTC.

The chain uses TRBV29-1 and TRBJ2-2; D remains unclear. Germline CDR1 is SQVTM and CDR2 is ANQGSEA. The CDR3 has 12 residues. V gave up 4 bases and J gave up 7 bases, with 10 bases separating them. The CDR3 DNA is TGCAGCGTTGCCGCTCCTAGCGGGGAGCTGTTTTTT. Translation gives CSVAAPSGELFF.

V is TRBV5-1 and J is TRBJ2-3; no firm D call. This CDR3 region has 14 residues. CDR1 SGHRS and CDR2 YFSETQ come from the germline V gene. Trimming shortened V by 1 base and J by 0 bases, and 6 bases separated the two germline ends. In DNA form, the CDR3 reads TGCGCCAGCAGCTTGAGTTTTAGCACAGATACGCAGTATTTT. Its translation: CASSLSFSTDTQYF.